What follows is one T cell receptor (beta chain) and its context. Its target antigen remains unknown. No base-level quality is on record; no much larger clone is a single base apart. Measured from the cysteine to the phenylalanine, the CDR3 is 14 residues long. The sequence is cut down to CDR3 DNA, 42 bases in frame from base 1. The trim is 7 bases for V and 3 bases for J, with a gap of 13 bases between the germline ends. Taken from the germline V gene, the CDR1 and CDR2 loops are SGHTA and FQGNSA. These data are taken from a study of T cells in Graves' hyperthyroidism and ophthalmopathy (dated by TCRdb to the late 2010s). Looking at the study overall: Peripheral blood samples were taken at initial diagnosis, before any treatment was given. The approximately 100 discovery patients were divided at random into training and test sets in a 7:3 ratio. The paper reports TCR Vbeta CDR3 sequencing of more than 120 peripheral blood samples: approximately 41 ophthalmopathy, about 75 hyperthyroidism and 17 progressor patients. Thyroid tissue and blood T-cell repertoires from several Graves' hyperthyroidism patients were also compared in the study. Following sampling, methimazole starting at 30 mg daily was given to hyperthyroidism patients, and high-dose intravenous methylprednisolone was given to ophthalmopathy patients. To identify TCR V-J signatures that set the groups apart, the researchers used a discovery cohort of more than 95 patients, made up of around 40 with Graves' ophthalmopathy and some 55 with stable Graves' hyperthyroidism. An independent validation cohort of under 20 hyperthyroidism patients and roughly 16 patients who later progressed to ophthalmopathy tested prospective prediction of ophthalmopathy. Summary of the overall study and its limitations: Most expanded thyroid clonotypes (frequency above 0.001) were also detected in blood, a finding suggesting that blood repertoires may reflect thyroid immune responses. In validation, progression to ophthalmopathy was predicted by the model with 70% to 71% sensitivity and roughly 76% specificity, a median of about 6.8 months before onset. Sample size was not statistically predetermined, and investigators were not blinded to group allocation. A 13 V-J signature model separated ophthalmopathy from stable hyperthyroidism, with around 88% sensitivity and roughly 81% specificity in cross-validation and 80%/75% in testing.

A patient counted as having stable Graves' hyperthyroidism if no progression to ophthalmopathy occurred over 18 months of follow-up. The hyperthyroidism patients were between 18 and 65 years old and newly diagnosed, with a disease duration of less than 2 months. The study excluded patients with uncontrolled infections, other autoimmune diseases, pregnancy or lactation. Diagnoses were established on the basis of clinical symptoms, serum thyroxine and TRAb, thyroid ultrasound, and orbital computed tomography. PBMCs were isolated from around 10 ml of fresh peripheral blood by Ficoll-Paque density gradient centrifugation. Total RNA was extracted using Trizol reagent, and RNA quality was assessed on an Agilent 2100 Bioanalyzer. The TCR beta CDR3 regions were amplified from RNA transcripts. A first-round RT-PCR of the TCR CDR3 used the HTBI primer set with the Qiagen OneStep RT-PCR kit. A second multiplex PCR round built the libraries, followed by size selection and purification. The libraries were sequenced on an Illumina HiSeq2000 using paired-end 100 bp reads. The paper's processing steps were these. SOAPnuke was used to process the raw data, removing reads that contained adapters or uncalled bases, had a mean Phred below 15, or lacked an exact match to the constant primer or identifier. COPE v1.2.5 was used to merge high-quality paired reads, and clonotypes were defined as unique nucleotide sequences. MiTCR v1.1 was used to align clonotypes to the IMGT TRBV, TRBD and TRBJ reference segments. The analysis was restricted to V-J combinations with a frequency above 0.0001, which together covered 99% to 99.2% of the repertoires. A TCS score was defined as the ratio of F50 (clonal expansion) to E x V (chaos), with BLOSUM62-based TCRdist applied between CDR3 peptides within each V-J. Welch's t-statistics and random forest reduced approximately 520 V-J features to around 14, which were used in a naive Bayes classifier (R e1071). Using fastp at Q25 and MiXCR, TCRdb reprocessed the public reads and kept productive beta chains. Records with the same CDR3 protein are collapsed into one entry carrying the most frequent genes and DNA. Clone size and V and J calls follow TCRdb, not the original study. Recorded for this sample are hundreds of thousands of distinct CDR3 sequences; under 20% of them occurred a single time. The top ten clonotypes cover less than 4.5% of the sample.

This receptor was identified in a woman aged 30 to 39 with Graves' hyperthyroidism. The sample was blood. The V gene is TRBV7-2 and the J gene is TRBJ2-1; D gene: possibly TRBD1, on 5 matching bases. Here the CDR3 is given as CASNRQNLYNEQFF. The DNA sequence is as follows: TGTGCCAGCAACCGACAGAACCTCTACAATGAGCAGTTCTTC.